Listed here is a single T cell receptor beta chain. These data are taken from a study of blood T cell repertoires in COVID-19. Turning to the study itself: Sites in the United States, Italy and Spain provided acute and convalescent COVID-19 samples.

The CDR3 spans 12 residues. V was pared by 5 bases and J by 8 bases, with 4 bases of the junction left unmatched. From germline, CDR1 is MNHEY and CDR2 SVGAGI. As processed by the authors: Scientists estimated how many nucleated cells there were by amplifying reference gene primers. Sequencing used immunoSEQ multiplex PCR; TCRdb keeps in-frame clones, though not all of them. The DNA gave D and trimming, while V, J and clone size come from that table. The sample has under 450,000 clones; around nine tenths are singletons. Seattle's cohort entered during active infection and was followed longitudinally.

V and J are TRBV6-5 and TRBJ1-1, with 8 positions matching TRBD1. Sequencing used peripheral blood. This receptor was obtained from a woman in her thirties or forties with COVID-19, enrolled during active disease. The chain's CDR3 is CASSPDRVEAFF. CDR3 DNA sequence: TGTGCCAGCAGTCCGGACAGGGTAGAAGCTTTCTTT.